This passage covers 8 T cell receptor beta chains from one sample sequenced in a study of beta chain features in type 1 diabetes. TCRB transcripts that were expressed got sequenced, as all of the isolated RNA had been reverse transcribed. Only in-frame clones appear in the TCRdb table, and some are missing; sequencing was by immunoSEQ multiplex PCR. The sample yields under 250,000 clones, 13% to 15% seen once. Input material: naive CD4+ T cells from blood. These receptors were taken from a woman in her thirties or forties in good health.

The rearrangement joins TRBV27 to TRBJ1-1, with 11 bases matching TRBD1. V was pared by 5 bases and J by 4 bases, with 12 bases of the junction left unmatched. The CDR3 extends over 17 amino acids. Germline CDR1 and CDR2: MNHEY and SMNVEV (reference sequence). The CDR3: CASSPRTGGLLSTEAFF. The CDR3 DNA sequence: TGTGCCAGCAGTCCACGGACAGGGGGCTTGTTGAGCACTGAAGCTTTCTTT.

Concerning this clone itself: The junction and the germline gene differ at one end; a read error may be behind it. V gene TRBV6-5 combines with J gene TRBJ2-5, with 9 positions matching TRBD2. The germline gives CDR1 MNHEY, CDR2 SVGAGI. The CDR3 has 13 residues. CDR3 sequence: CAISVAGEKTQYF. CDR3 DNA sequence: TGTGCCATCAGTGTAGCGGGGGAAAAGACCCAGTACTTC.

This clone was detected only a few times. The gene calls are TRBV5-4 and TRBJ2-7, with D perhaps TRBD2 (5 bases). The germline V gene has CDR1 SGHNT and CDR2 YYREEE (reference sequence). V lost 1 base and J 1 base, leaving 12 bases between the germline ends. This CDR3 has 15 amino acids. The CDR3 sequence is CASSLTAGGSYEQYF. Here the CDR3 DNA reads TGTGCCAGCAGCTTGACGGCAGGAGGTTCCTACGAGCAGTACTTC.

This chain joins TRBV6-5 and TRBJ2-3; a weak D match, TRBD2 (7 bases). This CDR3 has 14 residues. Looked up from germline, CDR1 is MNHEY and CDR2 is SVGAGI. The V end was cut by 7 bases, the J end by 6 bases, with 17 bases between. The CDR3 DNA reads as TGTGCCAGCATGAGGGGGGGCCTATCGGATACGCAGTATTTT. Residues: CASMRGGLSDTQYF.

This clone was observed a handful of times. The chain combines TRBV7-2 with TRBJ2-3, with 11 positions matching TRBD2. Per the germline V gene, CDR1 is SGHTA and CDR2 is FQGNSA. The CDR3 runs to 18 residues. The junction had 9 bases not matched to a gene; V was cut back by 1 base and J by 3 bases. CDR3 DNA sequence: TGTGCCAGCAGCTTAGTCTCGGCTAGCGGGGGGAGGACAGATACGCAGTATTTT. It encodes CASSLVSASGGRTDTQYF. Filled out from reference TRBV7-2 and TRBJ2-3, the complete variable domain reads GAGVSQSPSNKVTEKGKDVELRCDPISGHTALYWYRQSLGQGLEFLIYFQGNSAPDKSGLPSDRFSAERTGGSVSTLTIQRTQQEDSAVYLCASSLVSASGGRTDTQYFGPGTRLTVL.

The CDR3 reads CASSDTGQGLVTNSPLHF. The CDR3 region has the DNA TGTGCCAGCAGCGATACCGGACAGGGCCTAGTGACGAATTCACCCCTCCACTTT. V usage is TRBV7-9 and J usage is TRBJ1-6; TRBD1 aligns across 8 bases. The CDR3 is 18 residues long. Germline CDR1 SEHNR, CDR2 FQNEAQ (reference sequence). Trimming removed 5 bases from V and 7 bases from J; junction bases left unmatched: 16. The entire variable domain, with the rest obtained from reference TRBV7-9 and TRBJ1-6, is as follows: DTGVSQNPRHKITKRGQNVTFRCDPISEHNRLYWYRQTLGQGPEFLTYFQNEAQLEKSRLLSDRFSAERPKGSFSTLEIQRTEQGDSAMYLCASSDTGQGLVTNSPLHFGNGTRLTVT.

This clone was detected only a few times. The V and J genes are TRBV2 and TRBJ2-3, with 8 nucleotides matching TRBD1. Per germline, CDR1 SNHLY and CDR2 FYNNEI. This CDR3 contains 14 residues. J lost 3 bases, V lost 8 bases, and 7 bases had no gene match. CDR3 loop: CASRWTGRTDTQYF. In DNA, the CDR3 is TGTGCCAGCCGATGGACAGGGCGGACAGATACGCAGTATTTT.

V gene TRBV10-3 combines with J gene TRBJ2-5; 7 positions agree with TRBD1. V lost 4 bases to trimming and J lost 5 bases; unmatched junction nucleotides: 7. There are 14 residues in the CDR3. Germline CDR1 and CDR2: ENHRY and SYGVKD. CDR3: CAISGGQQRETQYF. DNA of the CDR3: TGTGCCATCAGTGGGGGACAGCAACGGGAGACCCAGTACTTC.